The 3 T cell receptor beta chains reported below all come from one sample, sequenced in a study of vaccination and CD4 T cells after COVID-19. With the Oncomine TCR Beta short-read assay, DNA from cultured CD4+ T cells was sequenced. TCRdb reprocessed the PCR reads via MiXCR and lists one record per CDR3 protein. The repertoire holds some 11,000 distinct CDR3 sequences, with about 32% as singletons. Treatment denoted: approximately nine-day PBMC culture with coronavirus spike peptide pools or control peptides (ViraFEST assay). These receptors' targets are unknown. The sample here was CD4+ T cells from blood, cultured in vitro, taken before SARS-CoV-2 vaccination. These receptors were obtained from a human donor who received a COVID-19 vaccine.

The rearrangement links TRBV4-2 to TRBJ1-3; D is unresolved. The CDR3 is 17 amino acids. CDR1 and CDR2 (germline): LGHNA, YNFKEQ. Trimming removed 0 bases from V and 4 bases from J, with 16 bases in between. For the CDR3, the DNA is TGTGCCAGCAGCCAAGATAAGAGGGAGGGTCCCGGAAACACCATATATTTT. Its protein product is CASSQDKREGPGNTIYF.

V is TRBV6-2 or TRBV6-3 and J is TRBJ1-1; D is ambiguous. Trimming took 2 bases from V and 5 from J, leaving 6 bases between them. CDR1 and CDR2 (germline): MNHEY, SVGEGT. The length of the CDR3 is 12 residues. The CDR3, as DNA: TGTGCCAGCAGTTACGTGGAGACTGAAGCTTTCTTT. This sequence encodes CASSYVETEAFF.

A few counts support this clonotype. The CDR3, as DNA: TGCAGTGCTAGGACTAGCGGAGCGTACCAAGAGACCCAGTACTTC. Translation: CSARTSGAYQETQYF. The chain links TRBV20-1 to TRBJ2-5; 9 positions match TRBD2. The CDR3 has 15 amino acids. Germline CDR1 DFQATT, CDR2 SNEGSKA (reference sequence). J lost 0 bases, V lost 3 bases, and 5 bases had no gene match.